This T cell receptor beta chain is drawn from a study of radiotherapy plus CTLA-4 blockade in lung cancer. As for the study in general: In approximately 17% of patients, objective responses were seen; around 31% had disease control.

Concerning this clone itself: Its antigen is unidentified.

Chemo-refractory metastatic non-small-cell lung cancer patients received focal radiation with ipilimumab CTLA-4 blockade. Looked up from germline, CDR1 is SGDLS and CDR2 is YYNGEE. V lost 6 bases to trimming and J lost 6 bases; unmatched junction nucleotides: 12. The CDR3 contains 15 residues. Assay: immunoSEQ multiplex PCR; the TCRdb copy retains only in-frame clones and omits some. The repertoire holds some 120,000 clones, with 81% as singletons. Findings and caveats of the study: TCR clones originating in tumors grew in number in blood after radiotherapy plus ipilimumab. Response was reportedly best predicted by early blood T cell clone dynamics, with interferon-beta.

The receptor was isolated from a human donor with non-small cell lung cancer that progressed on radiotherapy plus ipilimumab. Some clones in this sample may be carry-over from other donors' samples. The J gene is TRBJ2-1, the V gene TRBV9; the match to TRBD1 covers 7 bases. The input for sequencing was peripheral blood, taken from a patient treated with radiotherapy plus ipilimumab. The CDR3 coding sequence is TGTGCCAGCAAGAGGGGGCCCACGACCCTCAATGAGCAGTTCTTC. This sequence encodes CASKRGPTTLNEQFF.